This TCR beta chain originates from a study of T cells expressing NK-cell markers. Following a re-call of the 5' RACE reads, TCRdb has one entry per CDR3 protein and lacks DNA. The sample has 250,000 to 300,000 distinct CDR3 sequences. Germline lookup yields CDR1 SGHDT and CDR2 YYEEEE. The length of the CDR3 is 16 residues. The TCR was taken from a man aged 18 to 29 in good health. V and J are TRBV5-6 and TRBJ2-1; absent DNA, TCRdb's TRBD2 call cannot be checked. The sequencing input was blood T cells: a sorted CD56 or NKG2C T cell subset, CD4+ or CD8+ T cells, or bulk PBMC T cells (not recorded which). CDR3 amino acids: CASTYLLAGTNNEQFF.